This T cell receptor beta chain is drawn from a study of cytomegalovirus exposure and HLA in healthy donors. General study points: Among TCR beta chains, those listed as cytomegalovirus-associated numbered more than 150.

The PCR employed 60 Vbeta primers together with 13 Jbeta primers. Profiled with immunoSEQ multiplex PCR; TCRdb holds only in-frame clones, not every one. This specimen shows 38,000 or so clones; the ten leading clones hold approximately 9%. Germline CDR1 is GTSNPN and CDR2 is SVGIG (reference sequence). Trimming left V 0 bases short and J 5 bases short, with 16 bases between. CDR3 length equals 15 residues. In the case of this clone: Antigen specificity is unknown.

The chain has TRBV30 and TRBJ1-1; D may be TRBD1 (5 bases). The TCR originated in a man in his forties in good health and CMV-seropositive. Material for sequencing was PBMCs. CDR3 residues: CAWSVLTVGGTEAFF. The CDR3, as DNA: TGTGCCTGGAGTGTACTTACCGTCGGGGGGACTGAAGCTTTCTTT.